The 26 T cell receptor beta chains reported below all come from one sample, sequenced in a study of PD-1 blockade in mismatch repair-deficient tumors. Their specific antigens are unknown. TCRdb's copy holds only in-frame clones and misses some; the assay was immunoSEQ multiplex PCR. Among approximately 15,000 clones listed, 86% were seen once. Stated time point: approximately 9-day in vitro stimulation with candidate neoantigen peptide 6. The sample in question was cells cultured in vitro, obtained from a patient treated with pembrolizumab. Every receptor here comes from an adult with mismatch repair-deficient cancer.

V and J are TRBV4-2 and TRBJ2-4; TRBD1 matches 9 bases. Germline CDR1 LGHNA, CDR2 YNFKEQ. The trim removed 3 bases at V and 8 bases at J, leaving 8 bases unmatched. The CDR3 consists of 15 residues. Written as DNA, the CDR3 is TGTGCCAGCAGCCAGGCTCAGGACAGGGGAGACATTCAGTACTTC. Translated: CASSQAQDRGDIQYF.

This rearrangement joins TRBV19 to TRBJ2-4; TRBD2 matches 9 bases. The CDR3 totals 17 residues. Trimming cost V 3 bases and J 1 base; bases outside gene matches: 7. The V gene's germline CDR1 is LNHDA and CDR2 SQIVND (reference sequence). The CDR3 sequence is CASSIRSGSSAKNIQYF. DNA for the CDR3: TGTGCCAGTAGTATCCGTAGCGGGAGTAGTGCCAAAAACATTCAGTACTTC.

This clone was counted a few times. The chain couples TRBV11-2 to TRBJ2-7; D uncertain. Trimming shortened V by 5 bases and J by 2 bases, and 16 bases separated the two germline ends. The CDR3 has 15 amino acids. The germline V gene encodes CDR1 SGHAT and CDR2 FQNNGV. The chain's CDR3 is CASSPPGAATYEQYF. CDR3 in DNA: TGTGCCAGCAGCCCCCCGGGTGCGGCAACCTACGAGCAGTACTTC.

The chain links TRBV10-3 to TRBJ2-7; D is unclear. Germline V gives CDR1 ENHRY, CDR2 SYGVKD. This CDR3 has 15 residues. V was pared by 3 bases and J by 3 bases, with 15 bases between. The CDR3, as DNA: TGTGCCATCAGTGAACGGACGGTGGTGGGCTACGAGCAGTACTTC. This encodes CAISERTVVGYEQYF.

The V gene is TRBV15, the J gene TRBJ2-5; 7 bases agree with TRBD1. The CDR3 has 13 amino acids. V lost 6 bases to trimming and J lost 2 bases; unmatched junction nucleotides: 3. Germline V CDR1 and CDR2: LNHNV, YYDKDF (reference sequence). CDR3 sequence reads: CATRARGQETQYF. The DNA for the CDR3 is TGTGCCACCAGAGCCAGGGGGCAAGAGACCCAGTACTTC.

Regarding this clone: One end of the junction does not line up with germline, which may come from a read error. J is TRBJ2-2 and V is TRBV7-7; 7 nucleotides line up with TRBD1. The CDR3 consists of 13 residues. Germline-derived CDR1 and CDR2 are SSHAT and FNYEAQ (reference sequence). The CDR3 region is CASTGDNTGELFF. The CDR3 DNA sequence: TGTGCTAGCACAGGGGATAACACCGGGGAGCTGTTTTTT. Complete variable domain (other parts from reference TRBV7-7 and TRBJ2-2): GAGVSQSPRYKVTKRGQDVTLRCDPISSHATLYWYQQALGQGPEFLTYFNYEAQPDKSGLPSDRFSAERPEGSISTLTIQRTEQRDSAMYRCASTGDNTGELFFGEGSRLTVL.

The gene calls are TRBV29-1 and TRBJ1-5, with D uncertain. This CDR3 contains 12 residues. V lost 8 bases and J 0 bases, leaving 8 bases between the germline ends. The germline V gene has CDR1 SQVTM and CDR2 ANQGSEA. The CDR3, as DNA: TGCAGCCCGGTCATTAGCAATCAGCCCCAGCATTTT. The encoded protein is CSPVISNQPQHF. The entire variable domain, with the rest obtained from reference TRBV29-1 and TRBJ1-5, is as follows: SAVISQKPSRDICQRGTSLTIQCQVDSQVTMMFWYRQQPGQSLTLIATANQGSEATYESGFVIDKFPISRPNLTFSTLTVSNMSPEDSSIYLCSPVISNQPQHFGDGTRLSIL.

The V and J genes are TRBV7-3 and TRBJ2-1, with D unresolved. With 4 bases removed from V and 6 bases from J, the gap between germline ends came to 7 bases. CDR3 length: 12 amino acids. Germline-derived CDR1 and CDR2 are SGHTA and FQGTGA. This chain's CDR3 is CASSSYGNEQFF. The DNA for the CDR3 is TGTGCCAGCAGCTCCTACGGCAATGAGCAGTTCTTC. Full variable domain (missing parts from reference TRBV7-3 and TRBJ2-1): GAGVSQTPSNKVTEKGKYVELRCDPISGHTALYWYRQSLGQGPEFLIYFQGTGAADDSGLPNDRFFAVRPEGSVSTLKIQRTERGDSAVYLCASSSYGNEQFFGPGTRLTVL.

This chain links TRBV18 with TRBJ1-5; 7 bases are a match to TRBD1. CDR1 is KGHSH and CDR2 is LQKENI in the germline V gene. This CDR3 has 15 amino acids. Trimming cost V 6 bases and J 3 bases; bases outside gene matches: 8. The CDR3 protein is CASSLTGAVNQPQHF. CDR3 DNA: TGTGCCAGCTCGCTTACAGGGGCGGTCAATCAGCCCCAGCATTTT.

The V gene is TRBV4-2, the J gene TRBJ2-5; 7 bases are a match to TRBD2. CDR1 is LGHNA and CDR2 is YNFKEQ in the germline V gene. Unmatched junction bases numbered 6, after V lost 1 base and J lost 1 base. The CDR3 length is 16 residues. The DNA of the CDR3 is TGTGCCAGCAGCCAAGGAGCTAGCGGTTTCCAAGAGACCCAGTACTTC. Translation gives CASSQGASGFQETQYF.

The J gene is TRBJ2-7, the V gene TRBV10-3; a possible D gene is TRBD2 (5 bases). Germline V gene sequence: CDR1 ENHRY, CDR2 SYGVKD. The V end lost 0 bases, the J end lost 2 bases, and 17 bases lay between the germline ends. The CDR3 totals 17 residues. CDR3: CAISESMSTGKAYEQYF. The CDR3 nucleotides are TGTGCCATCAGTGAGTCGATGTCGACGGGAAAGGCCTACGAGCAGTACTTC.

The chain joins TRBV29-1 to TRBJ1-2; D is possibly TRBD1 (5 bases). The CDR3 is made up of 15 amino acids. Germline assignment: CDR1 SQVTM and CDR2 ANQGSEA. The V end lost 3 bases, the J end lost 3 bases, and 17 bases lay between the germline ends. In nucleotides, the CDR3 is TGCAGCGTTGATAATTCCGGGGGTCCCGACTATGGCTACACCTTC. Encoded protein: CSVDNSGGPDYGYTF.

This clone was counted between two and nine times. This chain connects TRBV6-1 to TRBJ2-7, with D unresolved. The germline CDR1 and CDR2 sequences are MNHNS and SASEGT. V was shortened by 4 bases and J by 2 bases, with 12 bases between the two germline ends. The length of the CDR3 is 14 residues. The CDR3 loop reads CASSGVDLPYEQYF. CDR3 nucleotide sequence: TGTGCCAGCAGTGGGGTGGACCTACCCTACGAGCAGTACTTC.

The V call is TRBV5-6, the J call TRBJ2-7; TRBD2 is a possible D gene (5 bases). Trimming stripped 0 bases from V and 1 base from J, with 11 bases between. Per germline, CDR1 SGHDT and CDR2 YYEEEE. The CDR3 extends over 15 amino acids. The CDR3 DNA sequence: TGTGCCAGCAGCTTGGGAGTGGGAGCGTCCTACGAGCAGTACTTC. Protein product: CASSLGVGASYEQYF. The full variable domain, rest sourced from reference TRBV5-6 and TRBJ2-7, is DAGVTQSPTHLIKTRGQQVTLRCSPKSGHDTVSWYQQALGQGPQFIFQYYEEEERQRGNFPDRFSGHQFPNYSSELNVNALLLGDSALYLCASSLGVGASYEQYFGPGTRLTVT.

This chain joins TRBV6-5 and TRBJ1-1; TRBD1 agrees at 9 bases. Losses at the gene ends were 0 bases for V and 4 bases for J; bases not matched to a gene: 6. In germline, CDR1 is MNHEY, CDR2 SVGAGI. The length of the CDR3 is 16 residues. Written as DNA, the CDR3 is TGTGCCAGCAGTTACTCTAAGGACAGGGGTGCCACTGAAGCTTTCTTT. Amino acid sequence: CASSYSKDRGATEAFF.

The V gene is TRBV10-3, the J gene TRBJ2-5; weak D call: TRBD2 (6 bases). The germline gives CDR1 ENHRY, CDR2 SYGVKD. V was shortened by 8 bases and J by 2 bases, with 12 bases between the two germline ends. The CDR3 length is 13 residues. In DNA form, the CDR3 reads TGTGCCATCGGGGGGACTTCGCAAGAGACCCAGTACTTC. Translating gives CAIGGTSQETQYF.

Written as DNA, the CDR3 is TGCAGCGCCCGACAGGGAAGAACTGAAGCTTTCTTT. Amino acid sequence: CSARQGRTEAFF. The rearrangement links TRBV29-1 to TRBJ1-1, with 7 bases aligning to TRBD1. CDR3 length equals 12 residues. CDR1 and CDR2 from the germline V gene are SQVTM and ANQGSEA. The V segment lost 7 bases and the J segment 5 bases; nucleotides outside the gene matches: 7.

The rearrangement joins TRBV28 to TRBJ1-2, with D unclear. This CDR3 is 13 amino acids long. Trimming stripped 5 bases from V and 4 bases from J, with 11 bases between. Germline CDR1 and CDR2: MDHEN and SYDVKM. CDR3 nucleotide sequence: TGTGCCAGCAGTCCTCGCGGGAGCTATGGCTACACCTTC. This encodes CASSPRGSYGYTF.

The chain links TRBV5-1 to TRBJ2-7, with no clear D. V lost 2 bases and J lost 0, with 12 bases in between. CDR1 is SGHRS and CDR2 is YFSETQ in the germline V gene. The CDR3 is 15 residues long. The CDR3 region has the DNA TGCGCCAGCAGCTTTAACCGCCGACTCTCCTACGAGCAGTACTTC. Its translation is CASSFNRRLSYEQYF.

The chain is built from TRBV5-6 and TRBJ1-4, with unresolved D. The CDR3 spans 14 residues. Trimming removed 3 bases from V and 8 bases from J, with 14 bases in between. Germline V CDR1 and CDR2: SGHDT, YYEEEE. The CDR3 bases are TGTGCCAGCAGCTCCGGACGGCTCATAGAAAAACTGTTTTTT. Its translation is CASSSGRLIEKLFF.

This clone was detected only once. CDR3 in amino acids: CASSSGTSGFRREQFF. The CDR3 DNA follows: TGTGCCAGCAGTTCGGGGACTAGCGGTTTCAGAAGGGAGCAGTTCTTC. The chain employs TRBV27 and TRBJ2-1; 11 bases line up with TRBD2. Trimming cost V 4 bases and J 10 bases; bases outside gene matches: 12. CDR1 is MNHEY and CDR2 is SMNVEV in the germline V gene (reference sequence). This CDR3 has 16 amino acids.

The chain combines TRBV5-1 with TRBJ2-1; 7 bases align to TRBD2. The germline V gene encodes CDR1 SGHRS and CDR2 YFSETQ. The CDR3 runs 19 residues. Germline trimming cut 5 bases from V and 2 bases from J; bases unmatched to any gene: 19. CDR3 sequence: CASSSLGYIAGRPYNEQFF. DNA for the CDR3: TGCGCCAGCAGTTCGTTGGGGTACATAGCGGGTAGGCCCTACAATGAGCAGTTCTTC.

The rearrangement links TRBV6-5 to TRBJ2-7; 9 bases line up with TRBD1. Trimming took 6 bases from V and 2 from J; bases not matched to a gene: 5. This CDR3 has 14 amino acids. CDR1 and CDR2 from the germline V gene are MNHEY and SVGAGI. Here the CDR3 reads CASRRQGDPYEQYF. The CDR3, as DNA: TGTGCCAGCAGACGACAGGGGGACCCCTACGAGCAGTACTTC.

The J gene is TRBJ2-7, the V gene TRBV5-1, with D tentatively TRBD1 (5 bases). Germline CDR1 and CDR2: SGHRS and YFSETQ. The CDR3 has 13 amino acids. Trimming stripped 4 bases from V and 1 base from J, with 9 bases between. The CDR3 loop is CASSPRDSYEQYF. Here the CDR3 DNA reads TGCGCCAGCAGCCCCAGGGATTCCTACGAGCAGTACTTC.

The chain is built from TRBV11-1 and TRBJ2-5; weak D call: TRBD1 (5 bases). The V end lost 5 bases, the J end lost 4 bases, and 17 bases lay between the germline ends. This CDR3 spans 15 amino acids. Germline-derived CDR1 and CDR2 are SGHAT and FQDESV (reference sequence). The CDR3 DNA is TGTGCCAGCAGCGCCAACATCCAGGGCCCAGAGACCCAGTACTTC. It is translated as CASSANIQGPETQYF.

The rearrangement links TRBV4-1 to TRBJ2-1, with 10 nucleotides matching TRBD1. V was clipped by 4 bases and J by 9 bases; unmatched bases: 3. Per the germline V gene, CDR1 is MGHRA and CDR2 is YSYEKL. The CDR3 is 13 residues long. In DNA form, the CDR3 reads TGCGCCAGCAGCCCAGGGGACAGGGGTGAGCAGTTCTTC. Its protein is CASSPGDRGEQFF.